This entry lists 7 T cell receptor beta chains sequenced from one sample in a study of blood T cell repertoires in COVID-19. Method: immunoSEQ multiplex PCR; TCRdb's copy keeps in-frame clones and lacks some. The table lists 10,000 to 15,000 clones, 83% of them singletons. Sequenced sample: peripheral blood. The receptor source for this set is a man aged 35 to 55 with active or convalescent COVID-19.

This CDR3 reads CASSSKDGYTF. Written as DNA, the CDR3 is TGTGCCAGCAGCTCTAAAGATGGCTACACCTTC. V is TRBV5-4 and J is TRBJ1-2; D remains unclear. Trimming took off 3 bases at V and 6 bases at J, with 6 bases between the two ends. The CDR3 runs to 11 residues. Germline CDR1 is SGHNT and CDR2 is YYREEE (reference sequence).

The J gene is TRBJ1-2, the V gene TRBV11-3; 8 bases line up with TRBD1. This CDR3 contains 14 residues. V gave up 1 base and J gave up 6 bases; unmatched junction bases: 4. Germline assignment: CDR1 SGHNT and CDR2 YENEEA. The CDR3 loop reads CASSLGQGLDGYTF. The DNA of the CDR3 is TGTGCCAGCAGCTTAGGACAGGGGCTTGATGGCTACACCTTC.

The rearrangement links TRBV4-3 to TRBJ2-3, with TRBD2 matching over 7 bases. Germline CDR1 LGHNA, CDR2 YSLEER. This CDR3 is built from 17 residues. J gave up 4 bases and V 0 bases, and 10 bases lay outside the gene matches. In nucleotides, the CDR3 is TGCGCCAGCAGCCAAGACCTAGCGGACTTGGGGGCAGATACGCAGTATTTT. Translated: CASSQDLADLGADTQYF.

This chain uses TRBV19 with TRBJ1-1, with TRBD1 matching over 8 bases. The germline V gene encodes CDR1 LNHDA and CDR2 SQIVND (reference sequence). The CDR3 is 16 residues long. The ends lost 4 bases at V and 3 bases at J; junction bases unmatched: 10. CDR3 coding DNA: TGTGCCAGTAGTAGCCCCGGGACAGGTAACCACACTGAAGCTTTCTTT. Its protein is CASSSPGTGNHTEAFF.

This chain links TRBV19 with TRBJ1-1; the D gene is possibly TRBD1 (5 bases). The CDR3 runs to 13 residues. Deletions cut 3 bases from V and 5 bases from J, with 10 bases between. CDR1 LNHDA and CDR2 SQIVND come from the germline V gene (reference sequence). The CDR3 nucleotides read TGTGCCAGTAGTATTATCGGGGGTACTGAAGCTTTCTTT. It translates to CASSIIGGTEAFF. Using reference TRBV19 and TRBJ1-1 for the parts outside the CDR3, the full variable domain is DGGITQSPKYLFRKEGQNVTLSCEQNLNHDAMYWYRQDPGQGLRLIYYSQIVNDFQKGDIAEGYSVSREKKESFPLTVTSAQKNPTAFYLCASSIIGGTEAFFGQGTRLTVV.

This chain joins TRBV29-1 and TRBJ2-3; tentative D call: TRBD1 (6 bases). CDR3 size: 15 residues. Deletions cut 7 bases from V and 5 bases from J, with 22 bases between. The germline CDR1 and CDR2 sequences are SQVTM and ANQGSEA. CDR3 residues: CSAVRSGGGRDTQYF. The CDR3 DNA is TGCAGCGCGGTTAGATCTGGGGGCGGCAGAGATACGCAGTATTTT.

CDR3 DNA: TGCGCCAGCAACCATATGGGACAGCAAGAGACCCAGTACTTC. It encodes CASNHMGQQETQYF. The chain recombines TRBV5-1 with TRBJ2-5; 7 positions match TRBD1. The CDR3 loop spans 14 amino acids. CDR1 is SGHRS, CDR2 YFSETQ, per germline. The V gene end was trimmed by 6 bases and the J gene end by 2 bases; junction bases not matched to a gene: 7. Drawing the rest from reference TRBV5-1 and TRBJ2-5, the complete variable domain is KAGVTQTPRYLIKTRGQQVTLSCSPISGHRSVSWYQQTPGQGLQFLFEYFSETQRNKGNFPGRFSGRQFSNSRSEMNVSTLELGDSALYLCASNHMGQQETQYFGPGTRLLVL.